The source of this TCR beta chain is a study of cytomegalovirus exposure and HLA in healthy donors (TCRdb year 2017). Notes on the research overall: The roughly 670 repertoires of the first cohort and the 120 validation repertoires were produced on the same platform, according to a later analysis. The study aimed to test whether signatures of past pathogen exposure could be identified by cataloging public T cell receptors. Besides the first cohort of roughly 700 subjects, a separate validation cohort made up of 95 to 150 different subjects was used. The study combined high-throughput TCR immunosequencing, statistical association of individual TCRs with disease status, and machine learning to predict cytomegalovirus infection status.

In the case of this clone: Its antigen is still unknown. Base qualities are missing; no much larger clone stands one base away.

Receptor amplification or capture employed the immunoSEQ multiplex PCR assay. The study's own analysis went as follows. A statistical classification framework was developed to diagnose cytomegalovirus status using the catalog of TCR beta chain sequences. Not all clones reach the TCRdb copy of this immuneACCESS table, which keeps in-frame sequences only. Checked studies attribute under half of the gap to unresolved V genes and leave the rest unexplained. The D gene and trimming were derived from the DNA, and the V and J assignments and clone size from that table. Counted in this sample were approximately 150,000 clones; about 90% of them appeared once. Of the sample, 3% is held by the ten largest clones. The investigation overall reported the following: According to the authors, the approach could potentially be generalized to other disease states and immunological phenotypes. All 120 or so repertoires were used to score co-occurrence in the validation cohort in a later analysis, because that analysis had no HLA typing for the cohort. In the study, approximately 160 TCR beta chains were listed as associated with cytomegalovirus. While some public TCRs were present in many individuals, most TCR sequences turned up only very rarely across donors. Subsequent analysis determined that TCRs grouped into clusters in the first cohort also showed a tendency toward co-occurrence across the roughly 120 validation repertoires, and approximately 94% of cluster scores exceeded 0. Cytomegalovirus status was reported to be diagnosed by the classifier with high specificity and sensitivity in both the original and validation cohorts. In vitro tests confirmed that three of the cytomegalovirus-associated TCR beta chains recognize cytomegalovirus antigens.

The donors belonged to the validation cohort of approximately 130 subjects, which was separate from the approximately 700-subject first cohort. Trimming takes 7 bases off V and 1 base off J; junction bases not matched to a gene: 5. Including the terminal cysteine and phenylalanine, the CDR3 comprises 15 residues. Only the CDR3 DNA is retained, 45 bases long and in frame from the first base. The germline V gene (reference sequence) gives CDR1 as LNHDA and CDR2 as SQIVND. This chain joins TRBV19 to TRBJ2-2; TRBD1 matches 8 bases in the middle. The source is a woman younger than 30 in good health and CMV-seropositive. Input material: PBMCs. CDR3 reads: CASIPRGLNTGELFF. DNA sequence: TGTGCCAGTATCCCCAGGGGGCTGAACACCGGGGAGCTGTTTTTT.